In this sample, the clone carrying this T cell receptor beta chain turned up a few times. Its antigen remains unknown. The sample is drawn from a study of CD8 T cells in ankylosing spondylitis. General study results and limits: It was reported that disease-linked clones were significantly enriched in matched ankylosing spondylitis synovial fluid. Clones that were linked to disease were CD8+ and were relatively rare in peripheral blood.

Molecular-barcoded quantitative 5'-RACE produced these TCR beta libraries. Using its own MiXCR run on the 5' RACE reads, TCRdb lists one record per CDR3 protein. The data hold roughly 190,000 distinct CDR3 sequences, with around 13% observed a single time. There are 17 residues in the CDR3. Germline trimming cut 0 bases from V and 3 bases from J; bases unmatched to any gene: 8. Germline lookup yields CDR1 LGHNA and CDR2 YNFKEQ. The sample consisted of blood, either unsorted or a sorted T cell fraction (not recorded which). The V gene is TRBV4-2, the J gene TRBJ2-1; 7 nucleotides align to TRBD1. The clonotype comes from a male donor with ankylosing spondylitis or in good health (not recorded which). The CDR3 DNA reads as TGTGCCAGCAGCCAAGATCTGGGGACAGATCTCTACAATGAGCAGTTCTTC. Its translation: CASSQDLGTDLYNEQFF.